This T cell receptor beta chain was captured in a study of tumor-infiltrating lymphocytes in primary liver carcinoma. Background on the study: The study obtained roughly 3.5 to 7.13 million productive TCRbeta reads per sample, similar across tissue types.

The CDR3 runs 17 residues. CDR1 and CDR2 from the germline V gene are MGHRA and YSYEKL. In the case of this clonotype: The junction departs from the called germline gene at one end, perhaps through a read error.

Germline DNA was extracted too, while blood RNA derived from unsorted whole blood. Total RNA amounting to around 450 ng was the source from which TCR beta cDNA was made with a constant-region primer. Slightly modified ARM-PCR with three nested multiplex PCR rounds yielded TCR beta libraries. Researchers ran the first two PCR rounds for approximately 10 cycles each with TRBV1-TRBV30 forward primers and a C-beta reverse primer. From the multiplex PCR reads, TCRdb called clonotypes with MiXCR, one entry per CDR3 protein. The data hold approximately 210,000 distinct CDR3 sequences, with approximately 64% observed a single time.

This sequence joins TRBV4-1 and TRBJ2-3; maybe TRBD1 (5 bases). Specimen: peripheral blood. This receptor was identified in a woman in her sixties or seventies with primary liver carcinoma and hepatitis B virus infection. The CDR3 loop reads CTSIQLPGHPSTDTQYF. The CDR3 DNA follows: TGCACCAGCATCCAACTCCCCGGACATCCTAGCACAGATACGCAGTATTTT.